Below, 3 T cell receptor beta chains from the same sample are listed, as sequenced in a study of T cell responses to AZD1222 COVID-19 vaccine (dated by TCRdb to about 2021). This sample's time point label indicates: baseline before first vaccination. Libraries were constructed by the immunoSEQ multiplex PCR assay. What TCRdb holds here is the immuneACCESS table cut down to in-frame rearrangements. Part of the clones is not present; checked against another copy, under half of the missing clones reflect an unresolved V gene, and the others are unexplained. The sample table records 150,000 to 200,000 clones; over 85% of these occur just once. Together, the top ten hold around 3.8% of the sample. This sample comprised peripheral blood, obtained on day 0 of AZD1222 vaccination. All receptors come from an adult in good health.

V and J are TRBV7-9 and TRBJ1-5; D is possibly TRBD1 (5 bases). This CDR3 has 15 residues. V was pared by 1 base and J by 3 bases, with 10 bases between. Germline V gene sequence: CDR1 SEHNR, CDR2 FQNEAQ (reference sequence). CDR3 bases: TGTGCCAGCAGCTTAGGTACGGGGCCCAATCAGCCCCAGCATTTT. It is translated as CASSLGTGPNQPQHF.

This clone was seen only once. The chain is built from TRBV27 and TRBJ1-1, with no clear D. The germline V and J ends were trimmed by 3 bases and 1 base, with 15 bases remaining between them. This CDR3 is 16 amino acids long. The germline gives CDR1 MNHEY, CDR2 SMNVEV (reference sequence). CDR3 region: CASSFPVGWQNTEAFF. The CDR3 nucleotides read TGTGCCAGCAGTTTCCCAGTAGGGTGGCAGAACACTGAAGCTTTCTTT.

V and J are TRBV18 and TRBJ1-1; D call uncertain. The CDR3 sequence is 13 residues long. V lost 3 bases and J lost 3, with 8 bases in between. The germline V gene has CDR1 KGHSH and CDR2 LQKENI. The DNA for the CDR3 is TGTGCCAGCTCACCGTATATGTACACTGAAGCTTTCTTT. Its protein product is CASSPYMYTEAFF.